These T cell receptor beta chains were read from a single sample in a study of blood T cells in healthy people across ages. TCRdb redid the calling of the 5' RACE reads with MiXCR, one entry per CDR3 protein. The sample comprises more than 800,000 distinct CDR3 sequences, less than 35% of which are singletons, and 17% rests with the top ten. Sequenced material: blood. The receptor source for this set is a woman over 75 in good health. The CDR3 runs from the conserved cysteine through the conserved F or W.

>TRBJ2-7|TRBV5-5
CASSPTGGGYGQYF
>TRBJ2-3|TRBV28
CASSLPLTDTQYF
>TRBJ2-2|TRBV7-8
CASGLAGMWELFF
>TRBJ2-7|TRBV5-1
CASSMEADQSYEQYF
>TRBJ2-6|TRBV6-5
CASSSRRQGLSGANVLTF
>TRBJ2-3|TRBV7-9
CASSLSTSGGYF
>TRBJ2-7|TRBV29-1
CSVVLAGRTYEQYF
>TRBJ2-3|TRBV12-3/TRBV12-4
CASSLLGLVTDTQYF
>TRBJ2-7|TRBV30
CAWSVVSAYEQYF
>TRBJ1-2|TRBV9
CTSSDGGAGGSSGYTF
>TRBJ2-1|TRBV12-3/TRBV12-4
CASSFPGTIVAQFF
>TRBJ1-5|TRBV6-1
CASSETLGGQPQHF
>TRBJ2-7|TRBV20-1
CSARPLTGAVAYEQYF
>TRBJ2-1|TRBV29-1
CSVTKTGGARNEQFF
>TRBJ1-2|TRBV20-1
CSARIPTGSSYGYTF
>TRBJ1-2|TRBV15
CATRDRGQTTYGYTF
>TRBJ2-3|TRBV12-3/TRBV12-4
CASTYGVRTDTQYF
>TRBJ2-5|TRBV5-4
CASSAVQGVKETQYF
>TRBJ2-7|TRBV12-3/TRBV12-4
CASSLIAGVSYEQYF
>TRBJ2-5|TRBV5-1
CASSLKTSGGASRQETQYF
>TRBJ2-7|TRBV27
CASSLSSWGTSYEQYF
>.|TRBV6-6
CASRLTSGRYNEQYF
>TRBJ1-2|TRBV6-5
CASSYTMTGGNYGYTF
>TRBJ2-6|TRBV20-1
CSAHRTQSGANVLTF
>TRBJ2-7|TRBV7-6
CASSLGTGLTYEQYF
>.|TRBV6-6
CASSYSQSTSSYEQYF
>TRBJ1-5|TRBV15
CATSRGVSNQPQHF
>TRBJ2-3|TRBV5-1
CASSLAQDAQYF
>TRBJ2-6|TRBV27
CASSLFGTGANVLTF
>TRBJ2-7|TRBV7-2
CASSKGRLSYEQYF
>TRBJ2-1|TRBV5-1
CASSWDRDHYNEQFF
>TRBJ2-1|TRBV7-9
CASSLSGTVAYEQFF
>TRBJ1-4|TRBV20-1
CSARDGTVNEKLFF
>TRBJ2-1|TRBV7-9
CASSSTGGFYNEQFF
>TRBJ1-5|TRBV5-8
CASNVGGRLGNQPQHF
>TRBJ2-5|TRBV6-2/TRBV6-3
CASSPVAETQYF
>TRBJ2-5|TRBV30
CAWSVRWETQYF
>TRBJ1-4|TRBV24-1
CATSVGTGSEQLFF
>TRBJ2-2|TRBV7-8
CASSLERGQVAGELFF
>TRBJ1-1|TRBV30
CAWSDTDSLWAEAFF
>TRBJ2-5|TRBV7-2
CASSLGAGGRQETQYF
>TRBJ1-6|TRBV9
CASSKTGGGNYNSPLHF